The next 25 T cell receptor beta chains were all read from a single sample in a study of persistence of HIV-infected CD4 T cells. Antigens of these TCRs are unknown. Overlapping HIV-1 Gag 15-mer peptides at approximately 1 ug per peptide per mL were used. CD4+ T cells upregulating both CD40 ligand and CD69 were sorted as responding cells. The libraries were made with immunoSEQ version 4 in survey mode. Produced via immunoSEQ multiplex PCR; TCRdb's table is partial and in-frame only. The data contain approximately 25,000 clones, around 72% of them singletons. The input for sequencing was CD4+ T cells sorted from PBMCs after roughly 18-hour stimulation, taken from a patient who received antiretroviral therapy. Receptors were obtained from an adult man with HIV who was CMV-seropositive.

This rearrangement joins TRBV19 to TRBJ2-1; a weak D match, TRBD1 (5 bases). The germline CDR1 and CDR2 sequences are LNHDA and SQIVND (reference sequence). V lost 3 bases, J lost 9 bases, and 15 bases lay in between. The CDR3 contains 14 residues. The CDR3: CASSMYPQGSEQFF. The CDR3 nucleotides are TGTGCCAGTAGTATGTACCCTCAGGGTAGTGAGCAGTTCTTC.

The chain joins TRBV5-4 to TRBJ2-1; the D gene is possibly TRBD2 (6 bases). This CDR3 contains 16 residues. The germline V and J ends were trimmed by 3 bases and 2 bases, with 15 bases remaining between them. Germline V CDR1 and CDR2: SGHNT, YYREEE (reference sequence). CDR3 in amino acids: CASSSAGRRTYNEQFF. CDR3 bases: TGTGCCAGCAGCTCGGCGGGGCGGCGGACCTACAATGAGCAGTTCTTC.

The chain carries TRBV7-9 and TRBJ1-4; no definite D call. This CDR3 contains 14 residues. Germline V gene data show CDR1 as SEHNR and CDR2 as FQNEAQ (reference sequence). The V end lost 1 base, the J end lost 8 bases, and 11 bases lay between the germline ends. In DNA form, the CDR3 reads TGTGCCAGCAGCTTAGACGGCGGGGTGGAAAAACTGTTTTTT. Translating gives CASSLDGGVEKLFF.

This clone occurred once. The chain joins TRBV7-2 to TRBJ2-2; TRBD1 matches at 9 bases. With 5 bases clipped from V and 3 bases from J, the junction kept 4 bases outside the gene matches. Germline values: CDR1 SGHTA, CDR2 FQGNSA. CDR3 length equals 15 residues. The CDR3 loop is CASSHGQGYTGELFF. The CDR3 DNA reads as TGTGCCAGCAGCCATGGACAGGGGTACACCGGGGAGCTGTTTTTT.

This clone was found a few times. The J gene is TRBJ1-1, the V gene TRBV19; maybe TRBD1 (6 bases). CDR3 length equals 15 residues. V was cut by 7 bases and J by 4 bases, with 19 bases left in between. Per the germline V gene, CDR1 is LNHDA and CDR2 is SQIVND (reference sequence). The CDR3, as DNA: TGTGCCAGTACTCTAAAGGGTACAGGGCCCACTGAAGCTTTCTTT. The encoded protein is CASTLKGTGPTEAFF.

The DNA of the CDR3 is TGTGCCAGCACCCTGGGACAGGGGTCTTACGAGCAGTACTTC. Translated: CASTLGQGSYEQYF. V is TRBV27 and J is TRBJ2-7, with TRBD1 matching over 10 bases. This CDR3 has 14 amino acids. J was trimmed by 4 bases and V by 7 bases; bases with no gene match: 7. Germline CDR1 and CDR2: MNHEY and SMNVEV (reference sequence).

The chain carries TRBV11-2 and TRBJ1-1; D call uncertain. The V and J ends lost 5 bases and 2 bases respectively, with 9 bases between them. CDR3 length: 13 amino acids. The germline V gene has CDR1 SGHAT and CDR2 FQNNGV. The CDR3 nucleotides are TGTGCCAGCAGCCATCCAGGAAACACTGAAGCTTTCTTT. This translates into CASSHPGNTEAFF.

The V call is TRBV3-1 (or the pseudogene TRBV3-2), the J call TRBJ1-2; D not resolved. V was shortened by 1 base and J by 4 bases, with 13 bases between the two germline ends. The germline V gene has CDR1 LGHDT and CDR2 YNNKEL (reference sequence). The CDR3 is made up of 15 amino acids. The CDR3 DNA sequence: TGTGCCAGCAGCCAAGGGGCAGCGAAGAGCTATGGCTACACCTTC. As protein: CASSQGAAKSYGYTF.

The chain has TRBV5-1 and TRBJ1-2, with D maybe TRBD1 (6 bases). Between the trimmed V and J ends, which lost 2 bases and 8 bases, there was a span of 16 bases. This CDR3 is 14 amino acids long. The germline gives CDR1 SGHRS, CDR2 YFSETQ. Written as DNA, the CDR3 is TGCGCCAGCAGCTTTGCCTCAGGGGACGGCGGCTACACCTTC. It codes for CASSFASGDGGYTF.

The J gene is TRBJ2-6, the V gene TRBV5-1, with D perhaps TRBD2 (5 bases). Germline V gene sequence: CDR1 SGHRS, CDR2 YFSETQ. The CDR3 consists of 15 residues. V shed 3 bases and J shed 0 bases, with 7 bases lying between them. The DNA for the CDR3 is TGCGCCAGCAGCTCGGAGGTCTCTGGGGCCAACGTCCTGACTTTC. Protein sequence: CASSSEVSGANVLTF.

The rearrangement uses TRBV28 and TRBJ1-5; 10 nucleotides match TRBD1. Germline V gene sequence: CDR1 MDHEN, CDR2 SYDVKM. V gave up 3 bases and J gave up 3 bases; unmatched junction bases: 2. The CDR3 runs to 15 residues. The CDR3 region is CASSFGQGVNQPQHF. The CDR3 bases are TGTGCCAGCAGTTTCGGACAGGGGGTCAATCAGCCCCAGCATTTT.

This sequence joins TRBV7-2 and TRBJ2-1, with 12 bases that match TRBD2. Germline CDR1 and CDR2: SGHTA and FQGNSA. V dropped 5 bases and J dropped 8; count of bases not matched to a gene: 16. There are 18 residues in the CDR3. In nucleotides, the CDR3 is TGTGCCAGCAGCCCCCGAACGAGACTAGCGGGGGAAATGCATGAGCAGTTCTTC. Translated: CASSPRTRLAGEMHEQFF.

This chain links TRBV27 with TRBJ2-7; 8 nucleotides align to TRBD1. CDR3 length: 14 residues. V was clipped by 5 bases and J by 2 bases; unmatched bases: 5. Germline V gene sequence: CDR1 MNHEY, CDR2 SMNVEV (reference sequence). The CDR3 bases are TGTGCCAGCAGTCGACAGGGGCGAACCTACGAGCAGTACTTC. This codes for CASSRQGRTYEQYF.

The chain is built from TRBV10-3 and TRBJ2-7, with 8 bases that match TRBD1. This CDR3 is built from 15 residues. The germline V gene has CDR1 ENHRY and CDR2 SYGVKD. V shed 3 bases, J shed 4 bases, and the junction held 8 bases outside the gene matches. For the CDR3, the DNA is TGTGCCATCAGTGATTCGACAGGGGTTAGGTACGAGCAGTACTTC. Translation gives CAISDSTGVRYEQYF.

As DNA, the CDR3 is TGTGCCAGCAGCTTAGGGACAGGGGTTGGTGGCTACACCTTC. This translates into CASSLGTGVGGYTF. This rearrangement joins TRBV7-2 to TRBJ1-2, with 9 positions matching TRBD1. Trimming cost V 1 base and J 7 bases; bases outside gene matches: 4. CDR3 size: 14 residues. Germline V gene data show CDR1 as SGHTA and CDR2 as FQGNSA. The variable domain in full, completed from reference TRBV7-2 and TRBJ1-2, reads GAGVSQSPSNKVTEKGKDVELRCDPISGHTALYWYRQSLGQGLEFLIYFQGNSAPDKSGLPSDRFSAERTGGSVSTLTIQRTQQEDSAVYLCASSLGTGVGGYTFGSGTRLTVV.

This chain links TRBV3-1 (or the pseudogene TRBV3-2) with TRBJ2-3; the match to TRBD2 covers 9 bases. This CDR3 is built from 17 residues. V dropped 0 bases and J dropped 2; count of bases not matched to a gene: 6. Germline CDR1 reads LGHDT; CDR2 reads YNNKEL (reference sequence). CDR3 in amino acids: CASSQEMGLANTDTQYF. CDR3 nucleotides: TGTGCCAGCAGCCAAGAAATGGGACTAGCAAACACAGATACGCAGTATTTT.

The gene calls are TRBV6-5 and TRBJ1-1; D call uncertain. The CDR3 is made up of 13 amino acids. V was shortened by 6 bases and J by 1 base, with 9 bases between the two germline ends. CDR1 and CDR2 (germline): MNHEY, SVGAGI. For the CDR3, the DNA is TGTGCCAGCAGCTTTACTGCGAACACTGAAGCTTTCTTT. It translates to CASSFTANTEAFF.

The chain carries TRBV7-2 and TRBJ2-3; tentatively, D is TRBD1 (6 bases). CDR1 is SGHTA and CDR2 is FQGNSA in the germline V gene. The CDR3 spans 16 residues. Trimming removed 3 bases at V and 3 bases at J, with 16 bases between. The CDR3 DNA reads TGTGCCAGCAGCTTCTTGGGGGCGCCGGTGACAGATACGCAGTATTTT. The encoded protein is CASSFLGAPVTDTQYF. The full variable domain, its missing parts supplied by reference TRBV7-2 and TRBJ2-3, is GAGVSQSPSNKVTEKGKDVELRCDPISGHTALYWYRQSLGQGLEFLIYFQGNSAPDKSGLPSDRFSAERTGGSVSTLTIQRTQQEDSAVYLCASSFLGAPVTDTQYFGPGTRLTVL.

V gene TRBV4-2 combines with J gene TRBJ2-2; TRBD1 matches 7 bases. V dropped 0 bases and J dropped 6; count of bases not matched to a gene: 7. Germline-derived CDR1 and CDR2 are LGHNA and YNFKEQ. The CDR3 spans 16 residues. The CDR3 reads CASSQEAGRGSGELFF. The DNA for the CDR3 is TGTGCCAGCAGCCAAGAGGCGGGCAGGGGGTCCGGGGAGCTGTTTTTT.

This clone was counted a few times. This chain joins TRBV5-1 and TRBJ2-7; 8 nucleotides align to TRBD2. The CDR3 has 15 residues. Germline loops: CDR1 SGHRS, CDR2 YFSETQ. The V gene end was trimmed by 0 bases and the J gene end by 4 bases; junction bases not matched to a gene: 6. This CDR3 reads CASSLVVAGLYEQYF. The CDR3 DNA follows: TGCGCCAGCAGCTTGGTGGTAGCGGGGTTGTACGAGCAGTACTTC.

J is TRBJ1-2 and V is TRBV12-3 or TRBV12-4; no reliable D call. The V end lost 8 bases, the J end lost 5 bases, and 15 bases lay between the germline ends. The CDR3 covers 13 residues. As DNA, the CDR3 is TGTGCCAGCTTCAGAAGAACGGATTATGGCTACACCTTC. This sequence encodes CASFRRTDYGYTF.

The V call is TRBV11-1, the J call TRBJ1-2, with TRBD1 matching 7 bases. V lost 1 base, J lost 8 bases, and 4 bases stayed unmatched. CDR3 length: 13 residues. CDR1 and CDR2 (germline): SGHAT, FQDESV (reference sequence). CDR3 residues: CASSLERTGGYTF. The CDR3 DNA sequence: TGTGCCAGCAGCTTAGAAAGGACAGGCGGCTACACCTTC.

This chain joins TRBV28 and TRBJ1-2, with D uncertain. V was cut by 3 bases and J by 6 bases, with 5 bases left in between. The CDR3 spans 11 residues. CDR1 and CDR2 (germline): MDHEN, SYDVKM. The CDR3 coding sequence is TGTGCCAGCAGTTTGTGGGATGGCTACACCTTC. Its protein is CASSLWDGYTF.

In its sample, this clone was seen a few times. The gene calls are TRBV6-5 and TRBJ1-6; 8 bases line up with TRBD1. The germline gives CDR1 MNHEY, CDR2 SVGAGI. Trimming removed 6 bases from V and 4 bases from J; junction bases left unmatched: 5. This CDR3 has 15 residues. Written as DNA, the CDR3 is TGTGCCAGCAGACCGGGACAGGAATATAATTCACCCCTCCACTTT. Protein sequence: CASRPGQEYNSPLHF.

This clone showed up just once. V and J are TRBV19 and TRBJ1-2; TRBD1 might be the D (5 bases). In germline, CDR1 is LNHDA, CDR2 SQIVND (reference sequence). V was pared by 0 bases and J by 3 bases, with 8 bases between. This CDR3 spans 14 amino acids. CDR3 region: CASSIEPGHYGYTF. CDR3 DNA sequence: TGTGCCAGTAGTATAGAGCCAGGGCACTATGGCTACACCTTC.